This passage covers 22 T cell receptor beta chains from one sample sequenced in a study of blood T cells in healthy people across ages. The second PCR ran roughly 7 to 12 cycles with a sample-barcoded 5' primer and J-beta primers. TCRdb passed the 5' RACE reads through MiXCR, listing each CDR3 protein once. The table shows 650,000 to 1,000,000 distinct CDR3 sequences, with 30% to 45% occurring only once. The sequencing sample was made of blood. These TCRs come from a man aged 18 to 29 in good health.

This clonotype was seen more than once but under ten times. J is TRBJ2-7 and V is TRBV6-2 or TRBV6-3; D uncertain. Germline CDR1 and CDR2: MNHEY and SVGEGT. Trimming shortened V by 4 bases and J by 2 bases, and 6 bases separated the two germline ends. This CDR3 is 12 amino acids long. CDR3 amino acids: CASSLRTYEQYF. The CDR3 DNA reads as TGTGCCAGCAGTTTGCGGACCTACGAGCAGTACTTC.

The V gene is TRBV30, the J gene TRBJ2-7, with D perhaps TRBD1 (5 bases). Between the trimmed V and J ends, which lost 0 bases and 9 bases, there was a span of 12 bases. This CDR3 comprises 12 residues. Germline loops: CDR1 GTSNPN, CDR2 SVGIG (reference sequence). In DNA form, the CDR3 reads TGTGCCTGGAGTGTAGGGGCAGGAAGGCAGTACTTC. Encoded protein: CAWSVGAGRQYF. The full variable domain, its missing parts supplied by reference TRBV30 and TRBJ2-7, is SQTIHQWPATLVQPVGSPLSLECTVEGTSNPNLYWYRQAAGRGLQLLFYSVGIGQISSEVPQNLSASRPQDRQFILSSKKLLLSDSGFYLCAWSVGAGRQYFGPGTRLTVT.

This clonotype was observed many times. The rearrangement uses TRBV15 and TRBJ1-1; no clear D gene. Germline loops: CDR1 LNHNV, CDR2 YYDKDF (reference sequence). V lost 5 bases and J 2 bases, leaving 6 bases between the germline ends. The CDR3 length is 12 residues. The CDR3 sequence: CATSGINTEAFF. CDR3 in DNA: TGTGCCACCAGCGGAATTAACACTGAAGCTTTCTTT.

This clonotype was picked up a small number of times. This sequence joins TRBV7-9 and TRBJ1-1; D perhaps matches TRBD1 (6 bases). The V gene lost 7 bases and the J gene lost 1 base, with 10 bases spanning the gap. This CDR3 comprises 13 residues. Germline CDR1 and CDR2: SEHNR and FQNEAQ (reference sequence). In DNA form, the CDR3 reads TGTGCCAGCAACCAGGGACAGAACACTGAAGCTTTCTTT. Translation gives CASNQGQNTEAFF.

The sample holds a few counts of this clonotype. The chain combines TRBV10-3 with TRBJ2-2, with 9 bases lining up with TRBD1. The germline gives CDR1 ENHRY, CDR2 SYGVKD. The CDR3 runs to 13 residues. Trimming at V came to 6 bases and at J to 5 bases, leaving 1 base not matched to a gene. This CDR3 is CAIRDRGTGELFF. The CDR3 DNA is TGTGCCATCAGGGACAGGGGAACCGGGGAGCTGTTTTTT.

CDR3 in DNA: TGTGCCAGCAGCCCCACGGCTCGCGGGGGCACCTACGAGCAGTACTTC. This sequence encodes CASSPTARGGTYEQYF. This chain connects TRBV12-3 or TRBV12-4 to TRBJ2-7, with D possibly matching TRBD2 (7 bases). The CDR3 has 16 residues. V was pared by 6 bases and J by 2 bases, with 20 bases between.

In the case of this clonotype: A read error may produce the germline difference seen at one junction end. The chain is built from TRBV6-2 or TRBV6-3 and TRBJ2-3, with 10 bases aligning to TRBD2. This CDR3 is built from 16 residues. In germline, CDR1 is MNHEY, CDR2 SVGEGT. The CDR3 region is CASSYSASGGSDTRYF. Here the CDR3 DNA reads TGTGCCAGCAGTTACTCGGCTAGCGGGGGCTCAGATACGCGGTATTTT.

V usage is TRBV6-2 or TRBV6-3 and J usage is TRBJ1-5; 7 positions match TRBD1. V was pared by 6 bases and J by 9 bases, with 5 bases of the junction left unmatched. In germline, CDR1 is MNHEY, CDR2 SVGEGT. This CDR3 is built from 12 residues. The CDR3 region has the DNA TGTGCCAGCAGCCGCCCAGGGGGGCCCCAGCATTTT. Translating it yields CASSRPGGPQHF.

This clonotype came up many times. The V and J genes are TRBV29-1 and TRBJ1-2; 8 bases match TRBD1. This CDR3 comprises 13 residues. Germline CDR1 is SQVTM and CDR2 is ANQGSEA. Losses at the gene ends were 6 bases for V and 7 bases for J; bases not matched to a gene: 10. The DNA of the CDR3 is TGCAGCGTCCGCGGACAGGGCAATTCTGGCTACACCTTC. It codes for CSVRGQGNSGYTF.

CDR3: CSAREAGYTNTEAFF. CDR3 nucleotide sequence: TGCAGTGCTAGGGAGGCAGGGTATACTAACACTGAAGCTTTCTTT. The rearrangement links TRBV20-1 to TRBJ1-1, with a weak D call TRBD1 (5 bases). With 3 bases removed from V and 2 bases from J, the gap between germline ends came to 16 bases. The germline CDR1 and CDR2 sequences are DFQATT and SNEGSKA (reference sequence). CDR3 length: 15 amino acids.

The chain links TRBV20-1 to TRBJ2-1; 9 bases are a match to TRBD2. CDR3 length equals 15 residues. Germline trimming cut 0 bases from V and 7 bases from J; bases unmatched to any gene: 7. CDR1 DFQATT and CDR2 SNEGSKA come from the germline V gene (reference sequence). CDR3 residues: CSARDTAGGLNEQFF. The CDR3 region has the DNA TGCAGTGCTAGAGATACAGCGGGAGGTTTAAATGAGCAGTTCTTC.

This chain uses TRBV4-1 with TRBJ2-5, with D possibly being TRBD1 (5 bases). The CDR3 covers 17 residues. With 3 bases removed from V and 4 bases from J, the gap between germline ends came to 21 bases. Germline CDR1 is MGHRA and CDR2 is YSYEKL. CDR3 sequence (DNA): TGCGCCAGCAGCCACAGCCTTCAGGGCCTAGTAGGAGAGACCCAGTACTTC. Protein sequence: CASSHSLQGLVGETQYF.

The chain carries TRBV7-9 and TRBJ2-4; tentatively, D is TRBD2 (6 bases). The germline CDR1 and CDR2 sequences are SEHNR and FQNEAQ (reference sequence). There are 12 residues in the CDR3. Deletions cut 5 bases from V and 11 bases from J, with 13 bases between. The CDR3 DNA follows: TGTGCCAGCAGCCGGCCCGCGGGACTTCAGTACTTC. Protein: CASSRPAGLQYF. Using reference TRBV7-9 and TRBJ2-4 for the parts outside the CDR3, the full variable domain is DTGVSQNPRHKITKRGQNVTFRCDPISEHNRLYWYRQTLGQGPEFLTYFQNEAQLEKSRLLSDRFSAERPKGSFSTLEIQRTEQGDSAMYLCASSRPAGLQYFGAGTRLSVL.

This clonotype appeared many times. The V and J genes are TRBV12-3 or TRBV12-4 and TRBJ2-3, with unresolved D. V was cut by 6 bases and J by 4 bases, with 8 bases left in between. This CDR3 is 12 amino acids long. CDR3 nucleotides: TGTGCCAGCAGAAGAACGTCAGATACGCAGTATTTT. Translating gives CASRRTSDTQYF.

The rearrangement uses TRBV12-3 or TRBV12-4 and TRBJ2-5; the D call may be TRBD1 or TRBD2 (5 bases each). Trimming took off 4 bases at V and 11 bases at J, with 23 bases between the two ends. CDR3 size: 15 residues. This CDR3 reads CASSSGWGAYNEQYF. The CDR3 bases are TGTGCCAGCAGTTCGGGGTGGGGCGCCTACAATGAGCAGTACTTC.

This clonotype came up many times. This rearrangement joins TRBV7-3 to TRBJ2-3, with 8 bases lining up with TRBD2. Per the germline V gene, CDR1 is SGHTA and CDR2 is FQGTGA. This CDR3 region has 16 residues. V shed 0 bases, J shed 5 bases, and the junction held 7 bases outside the gene matches. This CDR3 is CASSLTSGGGGDTQYF. The CDR3, as DNA: TGTGCCAGCAGCTTAACTTCGGGGGGGGGTGGAGATACGCAGTATTTT.

The V gene is TRBV27, the J gene TRBJ1-5; TRBD1 might be the D (5 bases). Trimming removed 3 bases at V and 5 bases at J, with 11 bases between. CDR3 length: 14 amino acids. Germline CDR1 MNHEY, CDR2 SMNVEV (reference sequence). The CDR3 bases are TGTGCCAGCAGTTTGATCAGAGGGGATCAGCCCCAGCATTTT. This encodes CASSLIRGDQPQHF.

There are a few counts of this clonotype. The chain recombines TRBV6-4 with TRBJ2-3; the match to TRBD1 covers 7 bases. Germline CDR1 reads MRHNA; CDR2 reads SNTAGT. With 2 bases clipped from V and 4 bases from J, the junction kept 6 bases outside the gene matches. CDR3 size: 15 residues. CDR3 bases: TGTGCCAGCAGTGACGGCTCAGGGGGATCAGATACGCAGTATTTT. Residues: CASSDGSGGSDTQYF.

Details on this clonotype: One end of the junction fails to match germline, which may point to a read error. The gene calls are TRBV4-3 and TRBJ1-2, with a weak D call TRBD1 (5 bases). The CDR3 contains 16 residues. The V gene's germline CDR1 is LGHNA and CDR2 YSLEER. The CDR3 loop is CASSQSRQRNNYGCTF. CDR3 nucleotide sequence: TGCGCCAGCAGCCAGAGTAGACAGAGAAATAACTACGGCTGCACCTTC.

This clonotype was counted between two and nine times. The chain has TRBV6-2 or TRBV6-3 and TRBJ2-7, with D unresolved. The CDR3 extends over 12 amino acids. From germline, CDR1 is MNHEY and CDR2 SVGEGT. Trimming shortened V by 2 bases and J by 7 bases, and 9 bases separated the two germline ends. The CDR3 sequence is CASSYLYNEQYF. As DNA, the CDR3 is TGTGCCAGCAGTTACCTTTACAATGAGCAGTACTTC.

This clonotype has only a few counts. V is TRBV2 and J is TRBJ2-5, with 15 bases aligning to TRBD2. This CDR3 has 16 amino acids. Germline V lookup: CDR1 SNHLY, CDR2 FYNNEI. The ends lost 6 bases at V and 7 bases at J; junction bases unmatched: 9. The CDR3 nucleotides read TGTGCCAGCAGCTCAAGGACTAGCGGGGGGGTGGGGACCCAGTACTTC. It yields the protein CASSSRTSGGVGTQYF.

In its sample, this clonotype was seen a few times. The chain uses TRBV12-3 or TRBV12-4 and TRBJ2-1; D gene unclear. V lost 2 bases and J lost 8, with 7 bases in between. The CDR3 length is 12 residues. CDR3 DNA sequence: TGTGCCAGCAGTTTATCCCGGGATGAGCAGTTCTTC. Translation: CASSLSRDEQFF.